The 2 T cell receptor beta chains reported below all come from one sample, sequenced in a study of T cell responses to AZD1222 COVID-19 vaccine. Some clones are missing from TCRdb's copy, which holds only in-frame ones; the method was immunoSEQ multiplex PCR. Found here are approximately 120,000 clones, 90% of them singletons; the top ten hold about 4%. The starting material was peripheral blood, obtained on day 0 of MenACWY control vaccination. These receptor sequences come from an adult in good health.

This chain connects TRBV5-6 to TRBJ1-6; tentatively, D is TRBD1 (5 bases). This CDR3 is built from 16 residues. Between the trimmed V and J ends, which lost 6 bases and 4 bases, there was a span of 17 bases. Per germline, CDR1 SGHDT and CDR2 YYEEEE. For the CDR3, the DNA is TGTGCCAGCAACTACAGGCCCCAAGGATATAATTCACCCCTCCACTTT. Translated, it gives CASNYRPQGYNSPLHF.

The chain couples TRBV6-5 to TRBJ1-2, with TRBD1 as a possible D gene (5 bases). The germline V and J ends were trimmed by 7 bases and 5 bases, with 14 bases remaining between them. Germline assignment: CDR1 MNHEY and CDR2 SVGAGI. The CDR3 spans 13 residues. CDR3 nucleotides: TGTGCCAGCACCTCCCCGAGGGGTTATGGCTACACCTTC. It is translated as CASTSPRGYGYTF.